The 3 T cell receptor beta chains reported below all come from one sample, sequenced in a study of cytomegalovirus exposure and HLA in healthy donors. TCRdb's copy holds only in-frame clones and misses some; the assay was immunoSEQ multiplex PCR. The profile covers around 230,000 clones, with approximately 86% appearing a single time and 1% to 1.5% taken by the ten largest. The sample was PBMCs. The receptors originated from a woman in her twenties or thirties in good health and CMV-seropositive.

The chain is built from TRBV4-1 and TRBJ2-7; weak D call: TRBD2 (6 bases). Looked up from germline, CDR1 is MGHRA and CDR2 is YSYEKL. The CDR3 is 17 residues long. Between the trimmed V and J ends, which lost 0 bases and 2 bases, there was a span of 17 bases. CDR3 protein: CASSQEPSGGNPYEQYF. The CDR3 bases are TGCGCCAGCAGCCAAGAGCCCTCTGGCGGGAACCCCTACGAGCAGTACTTC.

The CDR3 coding sequence is TGTGCCAGCAGCTTAGGGGGACAGGGAAACACCATATATTTT. Translation: CASSLGGQGNTIYF. The chain is built from TRBV7-2 and TRBJ1-3, with 7 bases that match TRBD1. The CDR3 sequence is 14 residues long. V lost 1 base, J lost 4 bases, and 1 base stayed unmatched. CDR1 and CDR2 from the germline V gene are SGHTA and FQGNSA.

The chain employs TRBV18 and TRBJ2-7, with TRBD2 matching over 9 bases. Germline values: CDR1 KGHSH, CDR2 LQKENI. The ends lost 2 bases at V and 3 bases at J; junction bases unmatched: 5. There are 15 residues in the CDR3. The CDR3 DNA reads TGTGCCAGCTCACCAATCCTAGCGGGGCGCTACGAGCAGTACTTC. As protein: CASSPILAGRYEQYF. Filled out from reference TRBV18 and TRBJ2-7, the complete variable domain reads NAGVMQNPRHLVRRRGQEARLRCSPMKGHSHVYWYRQLPEEGLKFMVYLQKENIIDESGMPKERFSAEFPKEGPSILRIQQVVRGDSAAYFCASSPILAGRYEQYFGPGTRLTVT.